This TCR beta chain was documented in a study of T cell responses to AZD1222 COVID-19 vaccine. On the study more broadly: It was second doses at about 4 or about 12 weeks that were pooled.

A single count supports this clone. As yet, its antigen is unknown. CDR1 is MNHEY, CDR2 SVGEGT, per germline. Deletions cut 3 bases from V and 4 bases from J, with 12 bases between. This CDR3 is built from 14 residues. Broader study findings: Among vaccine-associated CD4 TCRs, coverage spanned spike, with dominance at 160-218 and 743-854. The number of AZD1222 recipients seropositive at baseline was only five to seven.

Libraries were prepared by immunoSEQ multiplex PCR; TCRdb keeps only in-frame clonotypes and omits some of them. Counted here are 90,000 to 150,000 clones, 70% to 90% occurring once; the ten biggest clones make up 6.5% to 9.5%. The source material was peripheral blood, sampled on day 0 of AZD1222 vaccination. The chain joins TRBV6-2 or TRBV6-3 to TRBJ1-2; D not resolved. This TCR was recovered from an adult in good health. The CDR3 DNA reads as TGTGCCAGCAGTTATTCCGGGGAAGGCTATGGCTACACCTTC. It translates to CASSYSGEGYGYTF.